One and the same sample provided the 21 T cell receptor beta chains below, sequenced in a study of cytomegalovirus exposure and HLA in healthy donors. Use of 60 Vbeta and 13 Jbeta primers characterized the PCR. Sequencing was performed with immunoSEQ multiplex PCR; in TCRdb, only in-frame clones are kept and a portion is missing. This sample has 200,000 to 250,000 clones; roughly four fifths occur once, and the top ten carry almost 8%. Sequencing used PBMCs. These receptor sequences come from a woman aged 55 to 70 in good health and CMV-seropositive.

This chain joins TRBV5-4 and TRBJ1-2; D gene ambiguous. Germline assignment: CDR1 SGHNT and CDR2 YYREEE (reference sequence). The ends were cut back, 0 bases at V and 5 bases at J, with 11 bases in the middle. This CDR3 comprises 14 residues. The CDR3 sequence is CASSLGSEVYGYTF. The CDR3, as DNA: TGTGCCAGCAGCTTGGGGAGTGAGGTTTATGGCTACACCTTC.

The chain combines TRBV14 with TRBJ1-1; 8 bases are a match to TRBD1. Germline CDR1 reads SGHDN; CDR2 reads FVKESK. The CDR3 is made up of 16 amino acids. The J segment lost 6 bases and the V segment lost 1 base, leaving 10 bases of the junction unmatched. CDR3 residues: CASSQARPDRAPEAFF. CDR3 sequence (DNA): TGTGCCAGCAGCCAAGCGAGACCGGACAGGGCCCCTGAAGCTTTCTTT.

This clone appeared once. The chain joins TRBV4-1 to TRBJ2-7; 14 nucleotides agree with TRBD2. The CDR3 spans 19 residues. V dropped 4 bases and J dropped 5; count of bases not matched to a gene: 16. CDR1 is MGHRA, CDR2 YSYEKL, per germline. CDR3 DNA sequence: TGCGCCAGCAGCCCAGGCGAGGGACTAGCGGGGGCCTACACTCACGAGCAGTACTTC. This codes for CASSPGEGLAGAYTHEQYF.

The V and J genes are TRBV29-1 and TRBJ1-1; D unclear. The germline CDR1 and CDR2 sequences are SQVTM and ANQGSEA. The V gene lost 2 bases and the J gene lost 8 bases, with 15 bases spanning the gap. The CDR3 consists of 13 residues. The chain's CDR3 is CSVELLAAPEAFF. CDR3 in DNA: TGCAGCGTTGAATTGCTGGCGGCGCCCGAAGCTTTCTTT.

This chain uses TRBV28 with TRBJ2-7, with 10 bases aligning to TRBD1. Germline loops: CDR1 MDHEN, CDR2 SYDVKM. Trimming at V came to 7 bases and at J to 2 bases, leaving 2 bases not matched to a gene. The CDR3 totals 13 residues. The CDR3 DNA sequence: TGTGCCAGCACGGACAGGGGGGCCTACGAGCAGTACTTC. Translation gives CASTDRGAYEQYF.

The CDR3 sequence: CSVEARMVAGVAYNEQFF. CDR3 sequence (DNA): TGCAGCGTTGAAGCTAGGATGGTTGCGGGAGTGGCCTACAATGAGCAGTTCTTC. The V call is TRBV29-1, the J call TRBJ2-1, with 7 bases that match TRBD2. The V gene's germline CDR1 is SQVTM and CDR2 ANQGSEA. The CDR3 is 18 residues long. V was clipped by 1 base and J by 2 bases; unmatched bases: 14.

The CDR3 reads CASSQRLDYGYTF. DNA of the CDR3: TGTGCCAGCAGCCAGAGGTTGGACTATGGCTACACCTTC. The chain combines TRBV9 with TRBJ1-2; no clear D gene. CDR3 length: 13 amino acids. Germline lookup yields CDR1 SGDLS and CDR2 YYNGEE. The V gene lost 4 bases and the J gene lost 3 bases, with 10 bases spanning the gap.

This rearrangement joins TRBV9 to TRBJ2-7; TRBD2 might be the D (6 bases). V gave up 3 bases and J gave up 2 bases, with 12 bases separating them. The germline V gene has CDR1 SGDLS and CDR2 YYNGEE. This CDR3 is built from 14 residues. The CDR3 protein is CASSAGVGPYEQYF. The CDR3 DNA follows: TGTGCCAGCAGCGCGGGGGTGGGGCCCTACGAGCAGTACTTC.

This rearrangement joins TRBV10-3 to TRBJ2-1; 8 bases match TRBD2. V dropped 0 bases and J dropped 6; count of bases not matched to a gene: 7. Germline V lookup: CDR1 ENHRY, CDR2 SYGVKD. The CDR3 is made up of 16 amino acids. This CDR3 reads CAISESPAGVGNEQFF. As DNA, the CDR3 is TGTGCCATCAGTGAGTCGCCAGCGGGAGTGGGCAATGAGCAGTTCTTC.

The chain uses TRBV5-1 and TRBJ2-3; no firm D call. With 2 bases removed from V and 0 bases from J, the gap between germline ends came to 4 bases. The germline gives CDR1 SGHRS, CDR2 YFSETQ. The CDR3 is made up of 13 amino acids. The CDR3 protein is CASSLESTDTQYF. The CDR3 DNA follows: TGCGCCAGCAGCTTAGAGAGCACAGATACGCAGTATTTT.

This chain joins TRBV2 and TRBJ2-1; 8 positions agree with TRBD2. The CDR3 sequence is 15 residues long. CDR1 is SNHLY, CDR2 FYNNEI, per germline. V was pared by 5 bases and J by 4 bases, with 7 bases of the junction left unmatched. The CDR3 region is CASSLFTGGYNEQFF. CDR3 DNA sequence: TGTGCCAGCAGTCTTTTTACGGGAGGGTACAATGAGCAGTTCTTC. Looking up the rest from reference TRBV2 and TRBJ2-1 gives the full variable domain: EPEVTQTPSHQVTQMGQEVILRCVPISNHLYFYWYRQILGQKVEFLVSFYNNEISEKSEIFDDQFSVERPDGSNFTLKIRSTKLEDSAMYFCASSLFTGGYNEQFFGPGTRLTVL.

V usage is TRBV5-1 and J usage is TRBJ1-3; a possible D gene is TRBD1 (6 bases). Germline CDR1 and CDR2: SGHRS and YFSETQ. Trimming shortened V by 0 bases and J by 5 bases, and 12 bases separated the two germline ends. CDR3 length: 15 amino acids. CDR3 amino acids: CASSLDYGQRNTIYF. The CDR3 DNA sequence: TGCGCCAGCAGCTTGGATTATGGACAGCGAAACACCATATATTTT.

The chain couples TRBV7-8 to TRBJ2-6; D is uncertain. Trimming pared 0 bases from V and 0 bases from J, leaving 12 bases between. Germline V gene lookup returns CDR1 SGHVS and CDR2 FQNEAQ. The CDR3 spans 18 residues. CDR3 loop: CASSLAAILVSGANVLTF. CDR3 in DNA: TGTGCCAGCAGCTTAGCAGCTATTTTGGTCTCTGGGGCCAACGTCCTGACTTTC.

The genes are TRBV7-9 and TRBJ2-3; no reliable D call. Trimming removed 7 bases at V and 7 bases at J, with 9 bases between. This CDR3 region has 11 residues. Germline V gene data show CDR1 as SEHNR and CDR2 as FQNEAQ (reference sequence). CDR3 amino acids: CASTSRNTQYF. The CDR3 region has the DNA TGTGCCAGCACCTCCAGGAATACGCAGTATTTT. Based on the CDR3 plus reference TRBV7-9 and TRBJ2-3, the full variable domain is DTGVSQNPRHKITKRGQNVTFRCDPISEHNRLYWYRQTLGQGPEFLTYFQNEAQLEKSRLLSDRFSAERPKGSFSTLEIQRTEQGDSAMYLCASTSRNTQYFGPGTRLTVL.

This clone was observed a handful of times. The chain uses TRBV15 and TRBJ2-1; D unresolved. The CDR3 is 14 amino acids. Germline V gene lookup returns CDR1 LNHNV and CDR2 YYDKDF (reference sequence). V was trimmed by 1 base and J by 10 bases, leaving 14 bases between them. CDR3 in amino acids: CATSRGPSVWEQFF. Written as DNA, the CDR3 is TGTGCCACCAGCAGAGGGCCCTCAGTATGGGAGCAGTTCTTC.

The V gene is TRBV7-9, the J gene TRBJ2-1; 7 bases line up with TRBD1. Trimming took 3 bases from V and 4 from J; bases not matched to a gene: 6. Germline values: CDR1 SEHNR, CDR2 FQNEAQ (reference sequence). The CDR3 consists of 15 residues. The CDR3 nucleotides are TGTGCCAGCAGCTTCACCGGGACAGTATACAATGAGCAGTTCTTC. Its protein product is CASSFTGTVYNEQFF.

The CDR3 spells CASSPGQNNQPQHF. In DNA, the CDR3 is TGTGCCAGCAGTCCCGGACAGAACAATCAGCCCCAGCATTTT. The chain combines TRBV6-1 with TRBJ1-5; D may be TRBD1 (6 bases). The CDR3 extends over 14 amino acids. Germline V lookup: CDR1 MNHNS, CDR2 SASEGT. Trimming removed 5 bases from V and 3 bases from J, with 11 bases in between.

V gene TRBV5-8 combines with J gene TRBJ2-4; 9 bases are a match to TRBD1. The CDR3 is 18 amino acids. In germline, CDR1 is SGHTS, CDR2 YDEGEE. Unmatched junction bases numbered 12, after V lost 5 bases and J lost 0 bases. Here the CDR3 reads CASRSDRGSLIAKNIQYF. Written as DNA, the CDR3 is TGTGCCAGCAGATCTGACAGGGGGTCTTTAATAGCCAAAAACATTCAGTACTTC.

This clone was picked up one time. The chain couples TRBV6-1 to TRBJ1-5; D is unclear. Germline V CDR1 and CDR2: MNHNS, SASEGT. V was shortened by 2 bases and J by 0 bases, with 5 bases between the two germline ends. The CDR3 is 14 amino acids. CDR3 amino acids: CASSESYSNQPQHF. The CDR3 coding sequence is TGTGCCAGCAGTGAATCCTATAGCAATCAGCCCCAGCATTTT.

The chain links TRBV5-5 to TRBJ2-7; 9 bases line up with TRBD2. The CDR3 is made up of 15 amino acids. The germline V gene has CDR1 SGHKS and CDR2 YYEKEE (reference sequence). V lost 0 bases and J lost 4; bases outside the gene matches: 5. As DNA, the CDR3 is TGTGCCAGCAGCTTGGGGGGTCTAGCGGGGTACGAGCAGTACTTC. It is translated as CASSLGGLAGYEQYF.

This clone has a single count. The chain has TRBV5-5 and TRBJ1-5, with D perhaps matching TRBD1 (5 bases). Trimming cost V 0 bases and J 1 base, with 8 bases left between them. The CDR3 has 15 residues. Per germline, CDR1 SGHKS and CDR2 YYEKEE (reference sequence). CDR3 region: CASSLGGDSNQPQHF. The CDR3 DNA is TGTGCCAGCAGCTTGGGGGGGGACAGCAATCAGCCCCAGCATTTT.